This TCR beta chain originates from a study of blood T cells in healthy people across ages. A minimum of 5 micrograms of total RNA was extracted per sample. Then a second PCR, running roughly 7 to 11 cycles, was carried out with a sample-barcoded 5' primer and a J-beta primer mix. Every sample gave at least 3 million paired-end reads containing CDR3. One entry per CDR3 protein, called by TCRdb with MiXCR from the 5' RACE reads. Seen here are hundreds of thousands of distinct CDR3 sequences, about 30% observed once, and the top ten hold more than 15%. Germline assignment: CDR1 SGHKS and CDR2 YYEKEE (reference sequence). V was shortened by 1 base and J by 5 bases, with 12 bases between the two germline ends. The CDR3 contains 14 residues.

The gene calls are TRBV5-5 and TRBJ1-1; D is unclear. This receptor was obtained from a woman older than 75 in good health. Sequenced sample: blood. For the CDR3, the DNA is TGTGCCAGCAGCTTGATGGGAGACGGGACTGAAGCTTTCTTT. Protein: CASSLMGDGTEAFF.